Sequencing of this T cell receptor (beta chain) was carried out in a study of shared clonotypes between healthy human individuals. Study observations and caveats: The generation probabilities recorded for non-shared clonotypes fell below those of clonotypes shared by all four donors.

Donation came from healthy HIV-negative adults that had no recent acute infections or vaccinations. Concerning this clone: What it binds is unknown.

Germline lookup yields CDR1 SGHTA and CDR2 FQGNSA. Trimming stripped 4 bases from V and 1 base from J, with 21 bases between. The CDR3 length is 18 residues. Authors' data handling: Sequence data from immunoSEQ were junction-only and lacked quality scores; consequently, filtering differed. The data were produced by immunoSEQ multiplex PCR, yet TCRdb's version contains in-frame clones alone and is incomplete. Clonal size and the V and J genes are those of that table, whereas D and trimming came from the DNA. The sample includes 600,000 to 750,000 clones, about two thirds of them seen just once. The sequencing sample was made of memory CD4+ T cells sorted from blood. Specified subset: CD45RA-negative fraction. The chain links TRBV7-2 to TRBJ2-3; D is unresolved. The clonotype was recovered from a woman under 40 in good health. The CDR3 DNA reads as TGTGCCAGCAGCTCATCCTTTAGAGTTGTTGGCCGCACAGATACGCAGTATTTT. Protein sequence: CASSSSFRVVGRTDTQYF.